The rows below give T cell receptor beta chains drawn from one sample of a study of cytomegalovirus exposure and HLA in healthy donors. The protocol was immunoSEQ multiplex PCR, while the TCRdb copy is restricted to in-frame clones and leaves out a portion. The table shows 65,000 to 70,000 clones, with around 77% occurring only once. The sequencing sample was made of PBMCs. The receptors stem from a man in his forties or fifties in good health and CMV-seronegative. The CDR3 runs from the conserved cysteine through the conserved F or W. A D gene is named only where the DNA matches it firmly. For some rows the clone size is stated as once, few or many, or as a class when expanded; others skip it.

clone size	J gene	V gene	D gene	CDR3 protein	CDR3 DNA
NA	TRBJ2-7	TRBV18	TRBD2	CASSLHGLAGGDEQYF	TGTGCCAGCTCACTGCACGGACTAGCGGGAGGTGACGAGCAGTACTTC
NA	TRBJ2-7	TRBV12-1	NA	CASSPQTSGRILNEQYF	TGTGCCAGCAGCCCACAGACTAGCGGGAGGATTCTCAACGAGCAGTACTTC
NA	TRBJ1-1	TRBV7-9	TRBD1	CASSSTGGAGTEAFF	TGTGCCAGCAGCTCGACAGGGGGCGCGGGCACTGAAGCTTTCTTT
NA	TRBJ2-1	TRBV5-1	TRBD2	CASSSTSGRAVNEQFF	TGCGCCAGCAGTTCCACTAGCGGGAGGGCCGTCAATGAGCAGTTCTTC
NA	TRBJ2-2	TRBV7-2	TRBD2	CASSLGLAGGNTGELFF	TGTGCCAGCAGCCTCGGACTAGCGGGAGGTAACACCGGGGAGCTGTTTTTT
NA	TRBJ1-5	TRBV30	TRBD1	CAWSYGRTGGNQPQHF	TGTGCCTGGAGTTATGGGCGGACAGGGGGCAATCAGCCCCAGCATTTT
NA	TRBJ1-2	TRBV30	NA	CASNLNYGYTF	TGTGCCTCTAACCTTAACTATGGCTACACCTTC
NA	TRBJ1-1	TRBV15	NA	CATSRDLEGSEAFF	TGTGCCACCAGCAGAGATCTAGAGGGCTCTGAAGCTTTCTTT
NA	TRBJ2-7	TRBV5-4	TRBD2	CASSLTSGSYEQYF	TGTGCCAGCAGCTTGACTAGCGGATCCTACGAGCAGTACTTC
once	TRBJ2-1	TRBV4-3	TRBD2	CASSRSGGQREFSYNEQFF	TGCGCCAGCAGCCGAAGTGGTGGTCAGCGGGAGTTCTCCTACAATGAGCAGTTCTTC
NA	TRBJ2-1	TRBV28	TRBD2	CASTPFMAGVGNEQFF	TGTGCCAGCACCCCGTTTATGGCGGGGGTGGGCAATGAGCAGTTCTTC
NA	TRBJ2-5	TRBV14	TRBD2	CASSQARGGAETQYF	TGTGCCAGCAGCCAAGCTCGCGGGGGGGCAGAGACCCAGTACTTC
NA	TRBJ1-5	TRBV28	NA	CASTETASNQPQHF	TGTGCCAGCACAGAGACAGCTAGCAATCAGCCCCAGCATTTT
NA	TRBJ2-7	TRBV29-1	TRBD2	CSVGKREGRNEQYF	TGCAGCGTAGGAAAGCGGGAGGGCCGGAACGAGCAGTACTTC
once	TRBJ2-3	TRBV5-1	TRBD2	CASSLTSGIGSTDTQYF	TGCGCCAGCAGCTTGACTAGCGGGATAGGAAGCACAGATACGCAGTATTTT
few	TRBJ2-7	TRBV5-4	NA	CASSFQGGEQYF	TGTGCCAGCAGTTTCCAGGGGGGCGAGCAGTACTTC
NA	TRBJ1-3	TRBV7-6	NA	CVSSPALGEGTIYF	TGTGTCAGCAGCCCAGCCCTCGGGGAGGGGACCATATATTTT
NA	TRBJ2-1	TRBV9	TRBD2	CASSPGLAGVIYNEQFF	TGTGCCAGCAGCCCGGGACTAGCGGGAGTTATCTACAATGAGCAGTTCTTC
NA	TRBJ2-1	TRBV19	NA	CASSTGAAGSEQFF	TGTGCCAGTAGTACAGGGGCAGCAGGGAGTGAGCAGTTCTTC
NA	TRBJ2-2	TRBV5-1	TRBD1	CASSRTGTGNTGELFF	TGCGCCAGCAGCAGAACCGGGACAGGGAACACCGGGGAGCTGTTTTTT
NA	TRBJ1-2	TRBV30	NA	CAWRRSTSYGYTF	TGTGCCTGGAGGAGGAGTACAAGCTATGGCTACACCTTC
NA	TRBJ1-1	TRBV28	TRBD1	CASSLQGINTEAFF	TGTGCCAGCAGTCTACAGGGGATAAACACTGAAGCTTTCTTT
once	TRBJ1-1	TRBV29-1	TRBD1	CSVHRGMNTEAFF	TGCAGCGTCCACAGGGGGATGAACACTGAAGCTTTCTTT
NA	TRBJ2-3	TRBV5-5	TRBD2	CASSPLGGVLAGGPGGTQYF	TGTGCCAGCAGCCCCCTGGGAGGGGTACTAGCGGGAGGGCCGGGAGGTACGCAGTATTTT
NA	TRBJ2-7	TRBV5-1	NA	CASRQTGYEQYF	TGCGCCAGCAGACAGACAGGCTACGAGCAGTACTTC
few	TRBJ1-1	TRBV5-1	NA	CASSLVSGGGTEAFF	TGCGCCAGCAGCTTGGTTAGCGGGGGAGGGACTGAAGCTTTCTTT
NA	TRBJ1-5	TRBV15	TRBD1	CATSREGQGFQPQHF	TGTGCCACCAGCAGAGAAGGACAGGGGTTTCAGCCCCAGCATTTT
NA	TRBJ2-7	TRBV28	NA	CASSTTSLYEQYF	TGTGCCAGCAGTACTACTAGCCTGTACGAGCAGTACTTC
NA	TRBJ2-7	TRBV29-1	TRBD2	CSAGTSGGKYEQYF	TGCAGCGCCGGGACTAGCGGGGGAAAGTACGAGCAGTACTTC
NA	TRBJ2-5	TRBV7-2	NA	CASSPTGGGETQYF	TGTGCCAGCAGCCCGACAGGTGGGGGAGAGACCCAGTACTTC
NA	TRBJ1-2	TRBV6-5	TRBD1	CASSGQGSGYTF	TGTGCCAGCAGTGGACAGGGGTCCGGCTACACCTTC
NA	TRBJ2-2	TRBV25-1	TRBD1	CASRRQGSANTGELFF	TGTGCCAGCAGAAGACAGGGGTCGGCGAACACCGGGGAGCTGTTTTTT
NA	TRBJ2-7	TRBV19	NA	CASSPEQLATYEQYF	TGTGCCAGTAGTCCAGAACAGCTCGCAACCTACGAGCAGTACTTC
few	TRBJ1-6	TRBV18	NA	CASSPVGGEAPLHF	TGTGCCAGCTCACCGGTAGGGGGGGAGGCACCCCTCCACTTT
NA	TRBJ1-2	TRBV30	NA	CAWSARQNSYGYTF	TGTGCCTGGAGTGCTAGGCAGAATTCCTATGGCTACACCTTC
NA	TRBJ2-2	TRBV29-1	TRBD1	CSVSGTETGELFF	TGCAGCGTTTCCGGGACAGAGACCGGGGAGCTGTTTTTT
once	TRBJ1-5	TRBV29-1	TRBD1	CSVEDPPDRAKQPQHF	TGCAGCGTTGAAGATCCGCCGGACAGGGCTAAACAGCCCCAGCATTTT
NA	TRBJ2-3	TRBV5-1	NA	CASSSRVEADTQYF	TGCGCCAGCAGCTCAAGGGTGGAGGCAGATACGCAGTATTTT
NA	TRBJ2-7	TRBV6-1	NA	CASAGGELISYEQYF	TGTGCCAGCGCGGGCGGAGAGCTTATCTCCTACGAGCAGTACTTC
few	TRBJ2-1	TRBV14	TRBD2	CASSREIAGGPGEQFF	TGTGCCAGCAGCCGTGAAATAGCGGGGGGGCCTGGTGAGCAGTTCTTC
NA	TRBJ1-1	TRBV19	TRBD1	CASSNDAGGWTEAFF	TGTGCCAGTAGTAACGATGCAGGGGGTTGGACTGAAGCTTTCTTT
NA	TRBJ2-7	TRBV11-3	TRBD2	CASSRSLASGSPTYEQYF	TGTGCCAGCAGCCGAAGTTTGGCTAGCGGGAGCCCCACCTACGAGCAGTACTTC
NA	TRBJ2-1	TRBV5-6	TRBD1	CASSLTRDRGNEQFF	TGTGCCAGCAGCTTGACTCGGGACAGGGGCAATGAGCAGTTCTTC
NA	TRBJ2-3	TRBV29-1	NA	CSVWTGVPDTQYF	TGCAGCGTTTGGACGGGAGTGCCAGATACGCAGTATTTT
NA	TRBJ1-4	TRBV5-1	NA	CASSRPNEKLFF	TGCGCCAGCAGCCGTCCCAATGAAAAACTGTTTTTT
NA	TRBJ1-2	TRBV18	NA	CASSPNVDGYTF	TGTGCCAGCTCACCCAATGTAGATGGCTACACCTTC
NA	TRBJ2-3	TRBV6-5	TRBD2	CASLGGRAADTQYF	TGTGCCAGCCTGGGCGGGAGGGCCGCAGATACGCAGTATTTT
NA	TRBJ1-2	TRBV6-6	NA	CASSYSPAHGYTF	TGTGCCAGCAGTTACTCGCCCGCGCATGGCTACACCTTC